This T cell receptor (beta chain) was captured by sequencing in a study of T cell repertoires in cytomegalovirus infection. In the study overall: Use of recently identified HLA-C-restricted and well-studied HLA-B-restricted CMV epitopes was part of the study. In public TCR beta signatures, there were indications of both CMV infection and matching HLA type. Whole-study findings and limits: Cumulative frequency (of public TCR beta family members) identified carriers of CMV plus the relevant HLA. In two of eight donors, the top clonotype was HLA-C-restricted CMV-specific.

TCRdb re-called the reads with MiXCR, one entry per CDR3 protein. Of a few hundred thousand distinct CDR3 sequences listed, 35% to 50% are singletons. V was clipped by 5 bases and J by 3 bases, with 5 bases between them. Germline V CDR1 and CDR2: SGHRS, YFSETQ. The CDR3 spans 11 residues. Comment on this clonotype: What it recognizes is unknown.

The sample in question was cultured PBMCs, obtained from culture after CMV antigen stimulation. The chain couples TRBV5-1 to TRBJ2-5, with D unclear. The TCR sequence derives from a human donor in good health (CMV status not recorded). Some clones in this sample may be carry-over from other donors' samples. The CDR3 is CASRAEETQYF. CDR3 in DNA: TGCGCCAGCAGGGCAGAAGAGACCCAGTACTTC.